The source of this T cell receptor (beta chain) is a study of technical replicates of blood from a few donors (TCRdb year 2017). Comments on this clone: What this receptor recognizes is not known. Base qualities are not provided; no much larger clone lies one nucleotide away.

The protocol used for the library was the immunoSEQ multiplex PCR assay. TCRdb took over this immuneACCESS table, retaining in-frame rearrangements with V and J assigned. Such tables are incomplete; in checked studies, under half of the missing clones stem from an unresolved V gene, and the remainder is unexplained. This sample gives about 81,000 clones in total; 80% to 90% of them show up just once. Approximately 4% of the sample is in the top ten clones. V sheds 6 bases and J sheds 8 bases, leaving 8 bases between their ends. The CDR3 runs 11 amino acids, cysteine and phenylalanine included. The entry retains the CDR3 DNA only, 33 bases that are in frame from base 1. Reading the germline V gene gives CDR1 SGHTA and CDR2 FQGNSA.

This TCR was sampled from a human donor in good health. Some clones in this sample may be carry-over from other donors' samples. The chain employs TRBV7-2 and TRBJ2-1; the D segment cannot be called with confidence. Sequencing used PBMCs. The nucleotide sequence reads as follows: TGTGCCAGCAGGCGAGAGTATGAGCAGTTCTTC. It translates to CASRREYEQFF.